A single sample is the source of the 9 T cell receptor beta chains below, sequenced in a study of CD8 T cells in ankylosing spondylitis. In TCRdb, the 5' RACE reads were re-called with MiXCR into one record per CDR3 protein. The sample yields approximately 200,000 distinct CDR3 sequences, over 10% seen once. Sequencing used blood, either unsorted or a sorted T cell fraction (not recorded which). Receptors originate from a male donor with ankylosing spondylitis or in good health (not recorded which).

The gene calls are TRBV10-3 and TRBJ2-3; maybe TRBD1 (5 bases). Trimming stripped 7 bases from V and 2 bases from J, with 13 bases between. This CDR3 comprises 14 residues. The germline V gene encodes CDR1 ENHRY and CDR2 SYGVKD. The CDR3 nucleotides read TGTGCCATCAAGAATCAGGGCATCACAGATACGCAGTATTTT. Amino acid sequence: CAIKNQGITDTQYF.

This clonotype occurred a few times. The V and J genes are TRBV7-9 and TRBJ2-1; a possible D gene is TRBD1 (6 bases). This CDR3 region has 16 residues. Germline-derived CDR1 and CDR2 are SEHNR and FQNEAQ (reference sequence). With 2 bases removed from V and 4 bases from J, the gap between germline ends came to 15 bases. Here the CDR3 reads CASSLTSQGSYNEQFF. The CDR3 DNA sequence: TGTGCCAGCAGCTTAACTTCGCAGGGGTCATACAATGAGCAGTTCTTC.

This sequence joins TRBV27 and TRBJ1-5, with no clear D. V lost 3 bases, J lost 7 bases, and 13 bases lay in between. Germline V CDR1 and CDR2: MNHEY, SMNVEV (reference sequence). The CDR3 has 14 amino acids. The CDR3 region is CASSFAAAGQPQHF. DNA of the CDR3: TGTGCCAGCAGTTTCGCCGCCGCGGGACAGCCCCAGCATTTT.

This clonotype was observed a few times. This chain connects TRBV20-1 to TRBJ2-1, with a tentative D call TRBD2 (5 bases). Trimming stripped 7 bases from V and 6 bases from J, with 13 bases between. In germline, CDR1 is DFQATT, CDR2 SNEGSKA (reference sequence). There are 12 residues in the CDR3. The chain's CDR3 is CSGLEEINEQFF. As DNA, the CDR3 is TGCAGTGGCCTGGAGGAGATCAATGAGCAGTTCTTC.

The CDR3 DNA sequence: TGTGCCACGGCTACCGGGACAAACTCCTACGAGCAGTACTTC. Translation: CATATGTNSYEQYF. The chain is built from TRBV10-3 and TRBJ2-7, with D perhaps TRBD1 (6 bases). Trimming took off 10 bases at V and 0 bases at J, with 16 bases between the two ends. The CDR3 length is 14 residues. CDR1 is ENHRY, CDR2 SYGVKD, per germline.

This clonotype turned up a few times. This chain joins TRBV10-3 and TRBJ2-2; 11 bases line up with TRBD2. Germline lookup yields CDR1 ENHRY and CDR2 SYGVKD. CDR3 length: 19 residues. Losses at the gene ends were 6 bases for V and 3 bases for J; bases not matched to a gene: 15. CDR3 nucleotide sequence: TGTGCCATCAGGAGAGAACTAGCGGGAGCTTCCCTCGACACCGGGGAGCTGTTTTTT. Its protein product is CAIRRELAGASLDTGELFF.

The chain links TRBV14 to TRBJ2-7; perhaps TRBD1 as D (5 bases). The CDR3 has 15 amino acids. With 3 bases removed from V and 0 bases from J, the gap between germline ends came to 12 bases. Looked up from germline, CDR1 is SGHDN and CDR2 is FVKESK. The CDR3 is CASSHPTANSYEQYF. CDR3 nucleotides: TGTGCCAGCAGCCATCCGACAGCCAACTCCTACGAGCAGTACTTC.

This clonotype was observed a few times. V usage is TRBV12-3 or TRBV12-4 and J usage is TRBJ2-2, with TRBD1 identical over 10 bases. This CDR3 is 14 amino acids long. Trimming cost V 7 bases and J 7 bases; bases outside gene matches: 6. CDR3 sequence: CASNRQGAVGELFF. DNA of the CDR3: TGTGCCAGCAATCGACAGGGGGCGGTCGGGGAGCTGTTTTTT.

DNA for the CDR3: TGTGCCAGCAGTTTAGGACATGCCTACGAGCAGTACTTC. It yields the protein CASSLGHAYEQYF. V and J are TRBV27 and TRBJ2-7; the D gene is possibly TRBD1 (5 bases). Per the germline V gene, CDR1 is MNHEY and CDR2 is SMNVEV (reference sequence). V was shortened by 2 bases and J by 2 bases, with 7 bases between the two germline ends. CDR3 length equals 13 residues.